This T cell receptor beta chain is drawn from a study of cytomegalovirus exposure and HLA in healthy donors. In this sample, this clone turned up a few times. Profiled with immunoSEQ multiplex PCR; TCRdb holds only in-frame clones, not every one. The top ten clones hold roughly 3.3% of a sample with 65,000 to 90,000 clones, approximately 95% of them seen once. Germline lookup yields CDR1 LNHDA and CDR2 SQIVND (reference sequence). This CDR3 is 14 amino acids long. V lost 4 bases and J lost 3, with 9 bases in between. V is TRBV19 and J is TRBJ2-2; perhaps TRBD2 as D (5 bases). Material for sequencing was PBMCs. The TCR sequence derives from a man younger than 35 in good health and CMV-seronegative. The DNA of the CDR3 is TGTGCCAGTAGTACCGCGAGGGACACCGGGGAGCTGTTTTTT. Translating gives CASSTARDTGELFF.